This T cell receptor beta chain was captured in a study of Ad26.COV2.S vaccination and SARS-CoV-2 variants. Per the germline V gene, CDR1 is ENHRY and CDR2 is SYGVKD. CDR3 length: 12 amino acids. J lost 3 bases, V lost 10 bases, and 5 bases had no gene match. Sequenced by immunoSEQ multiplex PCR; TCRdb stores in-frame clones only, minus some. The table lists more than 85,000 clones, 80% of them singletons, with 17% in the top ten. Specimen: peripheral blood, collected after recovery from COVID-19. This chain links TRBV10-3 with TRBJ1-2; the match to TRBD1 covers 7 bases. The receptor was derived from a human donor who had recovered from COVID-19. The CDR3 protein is CATRQGDYGYTF. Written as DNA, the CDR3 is TGTGCCACCCGACAGGGAGACTATGGCTACACCTTC.